A selection of T cell receptor beta chains follows, all from one sample in a study of OX40 agonist ivuxolimab in advanced cancers. Libraries were prepared by immunoSEQ multiplex PCR; TCRdb keeps only in-frame clonotypes and omits some of them. The sample records tens of thousands of clones, roughly 84% being singletons. Material: CD4+ or CD8+ T cells sorted from blood, obtained in a trial of the OX40 agonist ivuxolimab. Receptors originate from an adult with an advanced solid tumor such as melanoma, head and neck, liver or kidney cancer. CDR3s include the opening cysteine and the closing phenylalanine or tryptophan. The D gene is left open where the match is weak. Where a row states a size, it is once, few, many or the class of an expanded clone; other rows omit it.

abundance	j_gene	v_gene	d_gene	CDR3nt	CDR3aa
.	TRBJ2-1	TRBV28	.	TGTGCCAGCCAGATTGCGAGGGGTGAGCAGTTCTTC	CASQIARGEQFF
.	TRBJ1-2	TRBV28	TRBD1	TGTGCCAGCAGTTCCCCGACAGGGGCCCTCTATGGCTACATCTTC	CASSSPTGALYGYIF
few	TRBJ1-1	TRBV14	.	TGTGCCAGCAGCCCTTCTTGGCGCACTGAAGCTTTCTTT	CASSPSWRTEAFF
once	TRBJ2-7	TRBV28	TRBD1	TGTGCCAGCAGTAATTCCGGGACAGGGAACGAGCAGTACTTC	CASSNSGTGNEQYF
few	TRBJ1-3	TRBV30	.	TGTGCCTGGAGTGCCCCCGGGACAGGAAACACCATATATTTT	CAWSAPGTGNTIYF
.	TRBJ1-1	TRBV10-3	.	TGTGCCATCAGTGACAGAGGGACGGGGAACACTGAAGCTTTCTTT	CAISDRGTGNTEAFF
.	TRBJ2-5	TRBV6-1	.	TGTGCCAGCAGTGAATATACGTCCTTCCAAGAGACCCAGTACTTC	CASSEYTSFQETQYF
.	TRBJ1-1	TRBV28	.	TGTGCCAGCAGTTTGAGCGATCGTGTCCCTGAAGCTTTCTTT	CASSLSDRVPEAFF
.	TRBJ2-7	TRBV2	TRBD1	TGTGCCAGCAGCGAGGGACAGGTAGAGCAGTACTTC	CASSEGQVEQYF
.	TRBJ2-4	TRBV19	.	TGTGCCAGTACCCCTGCCCGGACCAAAAACATTCAGTACTTC	CASTPARTKNIQYF
.	TRBJ1-5	TRBV9	.	TGTGCCAGCAGCGGTCAGGGTAACAATCAGCCCCAGCATTTT	CASSGQGNNQPQHF
.	TRBJ1-1	TRBV5-6	.	TGTGCCAGCCGGAAACAGGAAACTGAAGCTTTCTTT	CASRKQETEAFF
.	TRBJ1-6	TRBV6-5	TRBD1	TGTGCCAGCACCTACAGGGGGCAGGATTCACCCCTCCACTTT	CASTYRGQDSPLHF
.	TRBJ2-2	TRBV7-6	.	TGTGCCAGCAGCTTAAGGCGAGGGGAGCTGTTTTTT	CASSLRRGELFF
.	TRBJ1-6	TRBV5-1	.	TGCGCCAGCAGAGCCTTTTCAAGCTCCTATAATTCACCCCTCCACTTT	CASRAFSSSYNSPLHF
.	TRBJ2-1	TRBV7-7	.	TGTGCTAGCAGCCCGGACAGATACAATGAGCAGTTCTTC	CASSPDRYNEQFF
.	TRBJ1-5	TRBV28	TRBD1	TGTGCCAGCAGTGGGGGGACAGCGGAGGTGACCAAGGTAGTGCCTTTT	CASSGGTAEVTKVVPF
few	TRBJ2-7	TRBV28	.	TGTGCCAGCAGCCTCGTTGGCGAGGGGTACGAGCAGTACTTC	CASSLVGEGYEQYF
.	TRBJ2-1	TRBV5-3	TRBD2	TGTGCCAGAAGCTTGAAGGGACTAGAATGGGTCAATGAGCAGTTCTTC	CARSLKGLEWVNEQFF
.	TRBJ2-7	TRBV4-1	.	TGCGCCAGCAGCCCGAGGGAAAAAACAGGTACCTACGAGCAGTACTTC	CASSPREKTGTYEQYF
.	TRBJ2-7	TRBV30	.	TGTGCCTGGAGCTCGTCCGGGGCAGGGCGGCAGTACTTC	CAWSSSGAGRQYF
few	TRBJ1-1	TRBV28	.	TGTGCCAGCAGTGGGGGGTCCACCCCACGGGAAGCTTTCTTT	CASSGGSTPREAFF
.	TRBJ1-5	TRBV4-1	.	TGCGCCAGCTCGACAATGGACAGAAAGAATCAGCCCCAGCATTTT	CASSTMDRKNQPQHF
.	TRBJ2-5	TRBV28	.	TGTGCCAGCACCAAGGACGTATCGGAGACCCAGTACTTC	CASTKDVSETQYF
.	TRBJ2-1	TRBV19	TRBD1	TGTGCCGGTAGTACAGGGACAGGGGGCTACAATGAGCAGTTCTTC	CAGSTGTGGYNEQFF
few	TRBJ2-7	TRBV30	.	TGTGCCTGTAAACCTGGACGGGTAAGGTCTCTCGACGAGCAGTACTTC	CACKPGRVRSLDEQYF
.	TRBJ2-7	TRBV5-1	.	TGCGCCAGCAGCTTGGCTGGGGTGAGGGGTGAGCAGTACTTC	CASSLAGVRGEQYF
.	TRBJ2-7	TRBV9	.	TGTGCCAGCAGCGATACGGGGGACGGACGAAAGCAGTACTTC	CASSDTGDGRKQYF
.	TRBJ2-2	TRBV5-5	.	TGTGCCAGCAGCTTACAGGGTATGAACACCGGGGAGCTGTTTTTT	CASSLQGMNTGELFF
.	TRBJ1-1	TRBV5-1	TRBD1	TGCGCCAGCAGCTTGGGGGACAGGGTCGGGTGGACTGAAGCTTTCTTT	CASSLGDRVGWTEAFF
.	TRBJ2-3	TRBV28	.	TGTGCCAGCAGCCATGGGAGGCCTAGCACAGATACGCAGTATTTT	CASSHGRPSTDTQYF
.	TRBJ2-3	TRBV9	TRBD2	TGTGCCAGCAGCTCCGGGACTAGCGGGCGGAGCACAGATACGCAGTATTTT	CASSSGTSGRSTDTQYF
.	TRBJ2-3	TRBV30	TRBD1	TGTGCCTGGGACAGGGGGCAATATACGCAGTATTTT	CAWDRGQYTQYF
.	TRBJ1-1	TRBV7-3	.	TGTGCCAGCAGCCAGGACCATAACACTGAAGCTTTCTTT	CASSQDHNTEAFF
.	TRBJ1-3	TRBV14	.	TGTGCCAGCAGCCCACAGGGTTCTGGAAACACCATATATTTT	CASSPQGSGNTIYF
.	TRBJ1-5	TRBV7-8	.	TGTGCCAGCAGCTTAGCGCTAGGAAATCAGCCCCAGCATTTT	CASSLALGNQPQHF
.	TRBJ2-2	TRBV5-1	.	TGCGCCAGCAGCTTGCTGGGCGCGAACACCGGGGAGCTGTTTTTT	CASSLLGANTGELFF
.	TRBJ1-5	TRBV28	.	TGTGCCAGCAGGATGGCGGGAAGTAATCAGCCCCAGCATTTT	CASRMAGSNQPQHF
.	TRBJ2-5	TRBV5-4	.	TGTGCCAGCAGCTTGAGAGCTTCCCACCAAGAGACCCAGTACTTC	CASSLRASHQETQYF
once	TRBJ2-1	TRBV18	TRBD1	TGTGCCAGCTCACCCGCGCACTCCGGGACAGGGGGGAATGAGCAGTTCTTC	CASSPAHSGTGGNEQFF
few	TRBJ1-5	TRBV19	.	TGTGCCAGTAGTATAGAGAGGAATCAGCCCCAGCATTTT	CASSIERNQPQHF
.	TRBJ2-7	TRBV5-1	TRBD1	TGCGCCAGCAGCTTGGTGGGACAGTCGGCCGAGCAGTACTTC	CASSLVGQSAEQYF
once	TRBJ2-7	TRBV11-2	TRBD1	TGTGCCAGCAGCTTAGTCACAGGGGTTTCCTACGAGCAGTACTTC	CASSLVTGVSYEQYF
.	TRBJ2-2	TRBV28	TRBD1	TGTGCCAGCAGTTTAGGCTCGGGACAGGGAAGGGTAACCGGGGAGCTGTTTTTT	CASSLGSGQGRVTGELFF
few	TRBJ2-1	TRBV2	.	TGTGCCAGCAGCCCACAGGGCGGCGCGGGTTTCTTC	CASSPQGGAGFF
once	TRBJ1-3	TRBV11-2	.	TGTGCCAGCAGCTTAGAGGGGGAGGCTGGAAACACCATATATTTT	CASSLEGEAGNTIYF
.	TRBJ2-7	TRBV10-2	.	TGCGCCAGCAGTCAGGTAGCGGAGACCTACGAGCAGTACTTC	CASSQVAETYEQYF
few	TRBJ1-5	TRBV27	TRBD1	TGTGCCAGCAGTAGTCTTGGACAGGGGGCTCAGCCCCAGCATTTT	CASSSLGQGAQPQHF
once	TRBJ2-7	TRBV6-1	TRBD2	TGTGCCAGCAGTGAAGCGGACGGGAGGGTGTACGAGCAGTACTTC	CASSEADGRVYEQYF
.	TRBJ2-3	TRBV4-2	.	TGTGCCAGCAGCCAAGATAGGGACCCTGACCCAGATACGCAGTATTTT	CASSQDRDPDPDTQYF
.	TRBJ2-1	TRBV4-1	.	TGCGCCAGCAGCCAAGGGTCCGGCGGTCCGACCTACAATGAGCAGTTCTTC	CASSQGSGGPTYNEQFF
.	TRBJ1-4	TRBV18	.	TGTGCCAGCTCACCAACTAATGAAAAACTGTTTTTT	CASSPTNEKLFF
.	TRBJ2-7	TRBV6-1	.	TGTGCCAGCAGTGAACGGCTGTACGAGCAGTACTTC	CASSERLYEQYF
.	TRBJ1-2	TRBV7-6	.	TGTGCCAGCAGCTTATCCGGGGGCGGATTCTATGGCTACACCTTC	CASSLSGGGFYGYTF
.	TRBJ2-3	TRBV27	TRBD2	TGTGCCAGCAGTTCCCTAGCGGGGGGCCCGCAAGATACGCAGTATTTT	CASSSLAGGPQDTQYF
few	TRBJ2-3	TRBV6-1	.	TGTGCCAGCAGTGAAAGGGGTAGCACAGATACGCAGTATTTT	CASSERGSTDTQYF
.	TRBJ2-2	TRBV28	.	TGTGCCAGCATCCCCAGAAGGGGTACCACCGGGGAGCTGTTTTTT	CASIPRRGTTGELFF
.	TRBJ2-7	TRBV20-1	.	TGCAGTGCTAGAGCGCCTTACGAGCAGTACTTC	CSARAPYEQYF
.	TRBJ2-7	TRBV11-2	TRBD2	TGTGCCAGCAGCAGGGCTAAGATCGCGGGAGGAAGGGAGCAGTACTTC	CASSRAKIAGGREQYF
.	TRBJ2-7	TRBV11-1	TRBD1	TGTGCCAGCAGCTCATTCGCAGGGGGCGACTACGAGCAGTACTTC	CASSSFAGGDYEQYF